The clone carrying this T cell receptor beta chain was seen once. Its cognate antigen is unknown. V lost 0 bases and J 5 bases, leaving 11 bases between the germline ends. Germline CDR1 SGHDT, CDR2 YYEEEE. The CDR3 spans 14 residues. The assay was immunoSEQ multiplex PCR, and TCRdb's table has in-frame clones only and misses some. Seen here are 25,000 to 30,000 clones, about four fifths observed once, and the top ten hold more than 6.5%. The data derive from a study of a mutant IDH1 vaccine in newly diagnosed glioma. Overall study context: Mean patient age was about 40 years; approximately 60% were male and about 38% female. The earlier regimen, radiotherapy, temozolomide, or both, was most often both. Regarding the study as a whole: Pseudoprogression apparently tracked independently of changes in top peripheral T cell clonotypes.

Time point defined: week 35, safety follow-up. Topical imiquimod was applied with each vaccine dose, which held 300 ug of mutant IDH1 20-mer peptide. Across weeks 1, 3, 5, 7, 11, 15, 19 and 23, patients received a vaccination each time, eight in all. The V and J genes are TRBV5-6 and TRBJ1-1; D might be TRBD1 (5 bases). The sample here was PBMCs, taken from a glioma patient whose treatment included an IDH1 peptide vaccine. The sequence was obtained from a man over 45 with glioma. The CDR3 DNA is TGTGCCAGCAGCTTGGAGTCAGGGTGGACTGAAGCTTTCTTT. Its protein is CASSLESGWTEAFF.